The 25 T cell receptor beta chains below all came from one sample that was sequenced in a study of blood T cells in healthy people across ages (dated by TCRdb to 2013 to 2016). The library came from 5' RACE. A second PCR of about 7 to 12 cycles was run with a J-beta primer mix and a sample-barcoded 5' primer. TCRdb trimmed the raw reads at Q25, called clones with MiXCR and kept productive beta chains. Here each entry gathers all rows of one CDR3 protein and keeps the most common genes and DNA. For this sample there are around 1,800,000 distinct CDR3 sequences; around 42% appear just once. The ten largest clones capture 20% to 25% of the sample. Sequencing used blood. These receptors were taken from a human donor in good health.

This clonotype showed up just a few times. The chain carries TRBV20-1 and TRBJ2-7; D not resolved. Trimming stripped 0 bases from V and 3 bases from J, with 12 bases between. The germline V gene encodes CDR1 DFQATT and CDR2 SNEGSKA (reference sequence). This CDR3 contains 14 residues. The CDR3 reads CSARDRRKNYEQYF. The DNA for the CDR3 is TGCAGTGCTAGAGATCGAAGGAAGAACTACGAGCAGTACTTC.

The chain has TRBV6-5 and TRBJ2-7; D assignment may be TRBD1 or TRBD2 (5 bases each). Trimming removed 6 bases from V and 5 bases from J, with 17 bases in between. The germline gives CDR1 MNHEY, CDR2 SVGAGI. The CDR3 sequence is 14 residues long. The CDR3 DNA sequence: TGTGCCAGCAGGCGGGTAATGACAGCTGACGAGCAGTACTTC. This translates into CASRRVMTADEQYF.

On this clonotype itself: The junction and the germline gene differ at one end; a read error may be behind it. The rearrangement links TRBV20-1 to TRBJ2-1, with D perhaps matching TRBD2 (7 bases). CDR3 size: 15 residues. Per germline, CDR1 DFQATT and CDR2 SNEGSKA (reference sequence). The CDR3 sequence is CSASGGPSSHNEQFF. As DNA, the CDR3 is TGCAGTGCTAGCGGGGGGCCTAGCTCCCACAATGAGCAGTTCTTC.

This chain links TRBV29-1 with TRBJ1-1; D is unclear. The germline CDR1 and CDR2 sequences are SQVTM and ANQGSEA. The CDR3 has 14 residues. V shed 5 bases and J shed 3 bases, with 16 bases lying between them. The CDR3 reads CSVQPQRRDTEAFF. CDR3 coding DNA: TGCAGCGTTCAACCACAGCGACGGGACACTGAAGCTTTCTTT. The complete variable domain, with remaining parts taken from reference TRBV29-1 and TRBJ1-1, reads SAVISQKPSRDICQRGTSLTIQCQVDSQVTMMFWYRQQPGQSLTLIATANQGSEATYESGFVIDKFPISRPNLTFSTLTVSNMSPEDSSIYLCSVQPQRRDTEAFFGQGTRLTVV.

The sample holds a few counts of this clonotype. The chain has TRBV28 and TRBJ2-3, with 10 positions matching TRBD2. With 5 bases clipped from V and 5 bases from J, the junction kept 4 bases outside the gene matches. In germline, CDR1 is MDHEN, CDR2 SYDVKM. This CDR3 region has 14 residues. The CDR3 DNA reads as TGTGCCAGCAGTGGACTAGCGGTGAAAGATACGCAGTATTTT. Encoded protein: CASSGLAVKDTQYF.

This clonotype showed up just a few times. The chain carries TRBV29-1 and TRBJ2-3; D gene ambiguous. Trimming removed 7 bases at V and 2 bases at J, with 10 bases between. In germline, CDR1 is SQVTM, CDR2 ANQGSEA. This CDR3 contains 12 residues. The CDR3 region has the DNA TGCAGCGCGGAACCATTCACAGATACGCAGTATTTT. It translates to CSAEPFTDTQYF.

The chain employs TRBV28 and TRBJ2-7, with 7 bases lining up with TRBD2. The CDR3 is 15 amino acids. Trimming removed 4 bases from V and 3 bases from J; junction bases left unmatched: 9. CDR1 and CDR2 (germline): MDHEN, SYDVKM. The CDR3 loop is CASSSHWGGGYEQYF. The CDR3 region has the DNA TGTGCCAGCAGTTCCCACTGGGGGGGAGGCTACGAGCAGTACTTC.

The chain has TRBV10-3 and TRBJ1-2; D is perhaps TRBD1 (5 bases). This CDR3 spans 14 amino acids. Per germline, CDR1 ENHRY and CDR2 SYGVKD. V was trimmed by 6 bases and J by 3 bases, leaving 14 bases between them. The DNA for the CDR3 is TGTGCCATCAGGAATTATGGGGGGGACTATGGCTACACCTTC. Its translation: CAIRNYGGDYGYTF.

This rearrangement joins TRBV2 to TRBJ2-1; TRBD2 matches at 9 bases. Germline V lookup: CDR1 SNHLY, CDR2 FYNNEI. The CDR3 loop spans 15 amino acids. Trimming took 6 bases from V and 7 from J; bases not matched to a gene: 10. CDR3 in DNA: TGTGCCAGCAGCCCGGACTTAGCGGGGGTGAATGAGCAGTTCTTC. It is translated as CASSPDLAGVNEQFF. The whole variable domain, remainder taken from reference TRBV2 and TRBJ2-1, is EPEVTQTPSHQVTQMGQEVILRCVPISNHLYFYWYRQILGQKVEFLVSFYNNEISEKSEIFDDQFSVERPDGSNFTLKIRSTKLEDSAMYFCASSPDLAGVNEQFFGPGTRLTVL.

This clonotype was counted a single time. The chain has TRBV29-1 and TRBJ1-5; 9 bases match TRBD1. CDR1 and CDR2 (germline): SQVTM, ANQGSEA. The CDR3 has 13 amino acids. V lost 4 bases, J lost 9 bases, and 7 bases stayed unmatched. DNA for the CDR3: TGCAGCGTTGGCCCGGGACAGGGTGGGCCCCAGCATTTT. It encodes CSVGPGQGGPQHF.

This CDR3 reads CSARDLWRQASYEQYF. CDR3 DNA sequence: TGCAGTGCTAGAGATCTATGGCGGCAAGCCTCCTACGAGCAGTACTTC. The V and J genes are TRBV20-1 and TRBJ2-7; D gene uncertain. The CDR3 covers 16 residues. V was pared by 0 bases and J by 0 bases, with 15 bases between. The germline CDR1 and CDR2 sequences are DFQATT and SNEGSKA (reference sequence).

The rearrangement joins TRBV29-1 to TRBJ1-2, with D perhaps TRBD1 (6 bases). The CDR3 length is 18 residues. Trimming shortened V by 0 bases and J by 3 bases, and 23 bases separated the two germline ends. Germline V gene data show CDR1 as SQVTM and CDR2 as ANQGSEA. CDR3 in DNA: TGCAGCGTTGAAGATCTTGTCGCAGGACAGATTTGGCACTATGGCTACACCTTC. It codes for CSVEDLVAGQIWHYGYTF.

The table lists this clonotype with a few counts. The CDR3 sequence: CASRFNRGRNSPLHF. DNA of the CDR3: TGTGCCAGCAGGTTCAACAGGGGGAGGAATTCACCCCTCCACTTT. The chain is built from TRBV3-1 and TRBJ1-6, with 8 nucleotides matching TRBD1. Germline V gives CDR1 LGHDT, CDR2 YNNKEL (reference sequence). V gave up 6 bases and J gave up 7 bases; unmatched junction bases: 8. The CDR3 is made up of 15 amino acids.

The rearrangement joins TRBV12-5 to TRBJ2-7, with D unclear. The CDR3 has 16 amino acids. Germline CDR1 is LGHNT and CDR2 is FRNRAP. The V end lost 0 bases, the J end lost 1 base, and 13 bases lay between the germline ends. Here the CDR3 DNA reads TGTGCTAGTGGTTTGGTTCTCTCTCAGGCATCCTACGAGCAGTACTTC. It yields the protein CASGLVLSQASYEQYF.

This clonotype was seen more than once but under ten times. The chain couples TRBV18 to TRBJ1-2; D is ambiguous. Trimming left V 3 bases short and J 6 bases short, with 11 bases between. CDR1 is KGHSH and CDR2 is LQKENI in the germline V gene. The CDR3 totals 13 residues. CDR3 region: CASSPWGMDGYTF. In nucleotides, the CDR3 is TGTGCCAGCTCACCGTGGGGTATGGATGGCTACACCTTC.

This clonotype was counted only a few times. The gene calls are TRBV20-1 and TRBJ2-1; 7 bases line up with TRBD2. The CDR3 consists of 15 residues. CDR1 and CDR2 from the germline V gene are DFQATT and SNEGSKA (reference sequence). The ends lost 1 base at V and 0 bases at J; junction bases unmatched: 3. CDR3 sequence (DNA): TGCAGTGCTAGAGCTAGCGGCATCTCCTACAATGAGCAGTTCTTC. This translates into CSARASGISYNEQFF.

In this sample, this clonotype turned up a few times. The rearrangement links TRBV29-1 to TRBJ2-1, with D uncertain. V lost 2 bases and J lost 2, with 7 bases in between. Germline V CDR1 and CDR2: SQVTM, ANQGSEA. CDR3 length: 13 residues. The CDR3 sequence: CSVETVAYNEQFF. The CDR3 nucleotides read TGCAGCGTTGAAACGGTTGCCTACAATGAGCAGTTCTTC.

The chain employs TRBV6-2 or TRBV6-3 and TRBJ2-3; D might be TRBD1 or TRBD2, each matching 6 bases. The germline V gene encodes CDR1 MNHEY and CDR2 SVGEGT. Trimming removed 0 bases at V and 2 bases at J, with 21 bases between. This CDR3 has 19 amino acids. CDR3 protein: CASSYSRLVGGNYTDTQYF. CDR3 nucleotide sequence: TGTGCCAGCAGTTACTCGAGACTAGTGGGGGGCAACTACACAGATACGCAGTATTTT.

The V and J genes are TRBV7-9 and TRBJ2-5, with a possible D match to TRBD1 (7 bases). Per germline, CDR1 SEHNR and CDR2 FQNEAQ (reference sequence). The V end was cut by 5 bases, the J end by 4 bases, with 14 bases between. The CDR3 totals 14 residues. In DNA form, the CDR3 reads TGTGCCAGCAGCCTGACAGGGAGGACAGAGACCCAGTACTTC. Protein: CASSLTGRTETQYF.

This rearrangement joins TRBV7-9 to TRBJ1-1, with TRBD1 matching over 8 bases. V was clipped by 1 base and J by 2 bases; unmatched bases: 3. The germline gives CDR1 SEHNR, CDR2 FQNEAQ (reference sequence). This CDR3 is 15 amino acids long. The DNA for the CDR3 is TGTGCCAGCAGCTTAGTTCAGGGGGCTAACACTGAAGCTTTCTTT. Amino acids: CASSLVQGANTEAFF.

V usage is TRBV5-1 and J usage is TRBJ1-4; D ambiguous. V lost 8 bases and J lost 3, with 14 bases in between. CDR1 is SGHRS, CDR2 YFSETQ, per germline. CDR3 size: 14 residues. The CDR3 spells CASSPRASNEKLFF. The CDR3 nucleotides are TGCGCCAGTTCGCCAAGGGCGTCTAATGAAAAACTGTTTTTT.

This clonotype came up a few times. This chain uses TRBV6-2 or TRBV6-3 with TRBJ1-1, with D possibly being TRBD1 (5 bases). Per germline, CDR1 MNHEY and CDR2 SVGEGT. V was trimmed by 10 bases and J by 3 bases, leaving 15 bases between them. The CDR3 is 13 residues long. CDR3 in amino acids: CAIKGRGYTEAFF. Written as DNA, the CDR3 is TGTGCCATCAAAGGTAGGGGTTACACTGAAGCTTTCTTT.

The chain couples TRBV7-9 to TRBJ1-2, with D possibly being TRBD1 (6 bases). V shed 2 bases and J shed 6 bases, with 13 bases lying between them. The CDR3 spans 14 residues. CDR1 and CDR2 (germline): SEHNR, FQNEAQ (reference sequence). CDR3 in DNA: TGTGCCAGCAGCTTATGGACAGAACACCATGGCTACACCTTC. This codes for CASSLWTEHHGYTF.

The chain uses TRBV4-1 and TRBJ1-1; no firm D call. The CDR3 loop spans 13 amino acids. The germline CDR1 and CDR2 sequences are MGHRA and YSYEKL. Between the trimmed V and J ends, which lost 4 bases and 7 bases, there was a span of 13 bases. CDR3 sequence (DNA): TGCGCCAGCAGCCCGCGGGAGGGCTATGAAGCTTTCTTT. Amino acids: CASSPREGYEAFF.

CDR3 in amino acids: CASRGPGTGMSYNEQYF. As DNA, the CDR3 is TGTGCCAGCAGGGGGCCTGGGACAGGGATGTCCTACAATGAGCAGTACTTC. This rearrangement joins TRBV9 to TRBJ2-4, with 9 bases identical to TRBD1. Germline values: CDR1 SGDLS, CDR2 YYNGEE. V lost 5 bases, J lost 13 bases, and 22 bases stayed unmatched. The CDR3 covers 17 residues. Combining the CDR3 with reference TRBV9 and TRBJ2-4 gives the whole variable domain DSGVTQTPKHLITATGQRVTLRCSPRSGDLSVYWYQQSLDQGLQFLIQYYNGEERAKGNILERFSAQQFPDLHSELNLSSLELGDSALYFCASRGPGTGMSYNEQYFGAGTRLSVL.